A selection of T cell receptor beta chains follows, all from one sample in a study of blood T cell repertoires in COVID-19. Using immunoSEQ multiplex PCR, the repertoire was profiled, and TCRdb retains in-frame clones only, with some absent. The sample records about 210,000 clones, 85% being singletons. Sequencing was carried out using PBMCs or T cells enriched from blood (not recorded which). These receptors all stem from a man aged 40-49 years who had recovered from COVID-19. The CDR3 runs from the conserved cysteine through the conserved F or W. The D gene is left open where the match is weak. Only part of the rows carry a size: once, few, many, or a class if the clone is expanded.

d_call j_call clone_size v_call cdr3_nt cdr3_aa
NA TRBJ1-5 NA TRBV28 TGTGCCAGCAGTTTAGGCCCAGGTTATCAGCCCCAGCATTTT CASSLGPGYQPQHF
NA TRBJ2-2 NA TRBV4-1 TGCGCCAGCAGCCAAGAGCGTCGGACTAGAGGGGGCACCGGGGAGCTGTTTTTT CASSQERRTRGGTGELFF
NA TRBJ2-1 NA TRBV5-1 TGCGCCAGCAGCTTGTTTTCGGCACAGTACAATGAGCAGTTCTTC CASSLFSAQYNEQFF
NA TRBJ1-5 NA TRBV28 TGTGCCAGCAGTGTTCGACTCGCCCAGCATTTT CASSVRLAQHF
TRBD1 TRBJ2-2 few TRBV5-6 TGTGCCAGCAGCTTTCGGGACAGGGGCACCGGGGAGCTGTTTTTT CASSFRDRGTGELFF
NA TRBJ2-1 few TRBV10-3 TGTGCCATCAGTGATTCTAGGAAATCCCAGAACTCGAACAATGAGCAGTTCTTC CAISDSRKSQNSNNEQFF
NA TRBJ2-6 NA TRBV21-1 TGTGCCAGCAGCAACTGGACGGGAAGCTCTGGGGCCAACGTCCTGACTTTC CASSNWTGSSGANVLTF
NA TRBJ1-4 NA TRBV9 TGTGCCAGCAGCGTAGCCTCAGACTCGGATGAAAAACTGTTTTTT CASSVASDSDEKLFF
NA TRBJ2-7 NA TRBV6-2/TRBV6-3 TGTGCCAGCAGTCCCGGGACTGCGGTAATTCGCGAGCAGTACTTC CASSPGTAVIREQYF
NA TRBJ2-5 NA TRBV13 TGTGCCAGCAGTGATCTTAGACTAGGAAAAGAGACCCAGTACTTC CASSDLRLGKETQYF
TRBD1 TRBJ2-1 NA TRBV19 TGTGCCAGTAGTTTCGGACAGGGGGCTTGGGAGCAGTTCTTC CASSFGQGAWEQFF
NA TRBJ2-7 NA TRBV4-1 TGCGCCAGCAGCCAGACAGTTTCCTACGAGCAGTACTTC CASSQTVSYEQYF
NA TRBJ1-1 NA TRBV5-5 TGTGCCAGCAGCTCAACATCGACAGTAGGCCGGTATGCTTTCTTT CASSSTSTVGRYAFF
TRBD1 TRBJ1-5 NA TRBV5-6 TGTGCCAGCAGCTTGCTGACAGGGCATCAGCCCCAGCATTTT CASSLLTGHQPQHF
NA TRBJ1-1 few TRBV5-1 TGCGCCAGCAGCAAAACAGAGAACACTGAAGCTTTCTTT CASSKTENTEAFF
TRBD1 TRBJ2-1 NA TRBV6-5 TGTGCCAGCAGCTACGACAGGGTTCCCTACAATGAGCAGTTCTTC CASSYDRVPYNEQFF
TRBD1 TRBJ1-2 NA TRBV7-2 TGTGCCAGCAGCTTAGCGTCGGGGACAGGGGACAGCTATGGCTACACCTTC CASSLASGTGDSYGYTF
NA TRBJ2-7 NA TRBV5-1 TGCGCCAGCAGCTACCATACAGAAACCTACGAGCAGTACTTC CASSYHTETYEQYF
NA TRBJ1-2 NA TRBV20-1 TGCAGTGCTAGTAGCCTGACAGATCCTGGCTACACCTTC CSASSLTDPGYTF
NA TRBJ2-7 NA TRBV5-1 TGCGCCAGCAAAGAGCGCGACCTAACCACCGAGCAGTACTTC CASKERDLTTEQYF
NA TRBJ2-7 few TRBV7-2 TGTGCCAGCAGCTTAGCGTCACTAGTCTTCCCCTACGAGCAGTACTTC CASSLASLVFPYEQYF
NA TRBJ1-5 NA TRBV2 TGTGCCAGCAGTGAGCCCGGACACCGCTCAAATCAGCCCCAGCATTTT CASSEPGHRSNQPQHF
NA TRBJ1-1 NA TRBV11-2 TGTGCCAGCAGCTTAGAACAAAAGAACACTGAAGCTTTCTTT CASSLEQKNTEAFF
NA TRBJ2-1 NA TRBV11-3 TGTGCCAGCAGCTTAGGGGCGGGTGAGCAGTTCTTC CASSLGAGEQFF
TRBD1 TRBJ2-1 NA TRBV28 TGTGCCAGCAGTTCCCGACAGGGCAGGCTCTTC CASSSRQGRLF
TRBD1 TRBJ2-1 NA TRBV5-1 TGCGCCAGCAGTCCGGACAGGGCGACCTACAATGAGCAGTTCTTC CASSPDRATYNEQFF
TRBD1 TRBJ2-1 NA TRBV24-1 TGTGCCACCAGTGACATTACCGGGACAGGCAATGAGCAGTTCTTC CATSDITGTGNEQFF
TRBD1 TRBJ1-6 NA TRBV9 TGTGCCAGCAGCGGGGCCCCCGGGACAGGGAGCTCCTATAATTCACCCCTCCACTTT CASSGAPGTGSSYNSPLHF
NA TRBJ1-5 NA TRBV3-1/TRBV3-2 TGTGCCAGCAGCCACGGGCAGGGGCAGCCCCAGCATTTT CASSHGQGQPQHF
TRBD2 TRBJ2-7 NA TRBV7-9 TGTGCCAGCAGCAAGACGACTAGCGGGAGAGTAGAGCAGTACTTC CASSKTTSGRVEQYF
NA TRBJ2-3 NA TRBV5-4 TGTGCCAGCCGTACTAGGAGCACAGATACGCAGTATTTT CASRTRSTDTQYF
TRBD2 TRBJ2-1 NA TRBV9 TGTGCCAGCAGCGTACGGACAGGGACTAGCGGGAGACAGTACAATGAGCAGTTCTTC CASSVRTGTSGRQYNEQFF
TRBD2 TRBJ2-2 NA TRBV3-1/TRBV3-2 TGTGCCAGCACGCGGGAGTCCACCGGGGAGCTGTTTTTT CASTRESTGELFF
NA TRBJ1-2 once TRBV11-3 TGTGCCAGCAGCTTAGAAGGGGATGGCTACACCTTC CASSLEGDGYTF
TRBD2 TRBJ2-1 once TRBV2 TGTGCCAGCAGTGTAGCGGGAGGTCACCTTTACAATGAGCAGTTCTTC CASSVAGGHLYNEQFF
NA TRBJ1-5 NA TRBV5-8 TGTGCCAGCAGTTTCTCCAATCAGCCCCAGCATTTT CASSFSNQPQHF
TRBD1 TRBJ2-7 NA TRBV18 TGTGCCAGCTCACCGAGTCAGGGGGCGAGCTACGAGCAGTACTTC CASSPSQGASYEQYF
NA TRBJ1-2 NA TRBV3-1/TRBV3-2 TGTGCCAGCAGCCAAGTGACAGTCTCGGAAGGCTACACCTTC CASSQVTVSEGYTF
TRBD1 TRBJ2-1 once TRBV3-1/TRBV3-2 TGTGCCAGCAGCCCAAGATACACAGGGGGCCTCATACGGCCAATCAATGAGCAGTTCTTC CASSPRYTGGLIRPINEQFF
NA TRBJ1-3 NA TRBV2 TGTGCCAGCAGTGAAGCGGAGGTTTCGGGAAACACCATATATTTT CASSEAEVSGNTIYF
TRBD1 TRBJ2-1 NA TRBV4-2 TGTGCCAGCAGCCAATCCGACAGGACAGGGGACAATGAGCAGTTCTTC CASSQSDRTGDNEQFF
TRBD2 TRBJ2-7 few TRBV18 TGTGCCAGCTCACCAGGACTAGCGGGGGGTTTAGCCTACGAGCAGTACTTC CASSPGLAGGLAYEQYF
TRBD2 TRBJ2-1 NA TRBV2 TGTGCCAGCAGCCCGGGACTAGCGCCCTCGGGGTATGAGCAGTTCTTC CASSPGLAPSGYEQFF
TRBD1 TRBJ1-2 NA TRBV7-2 TGTGCCAGCAGCCGCCAACCCCAGGGGGTCCCTGGCTACACCTTC CASSRQPQGVPGYTF
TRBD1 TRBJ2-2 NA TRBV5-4 TGTGCCAGCAGCTTGCGACAGGGGCAAACCGCGAACACCGGGGAGCTGTTTTTT CASSLRQGQTANTGELFF
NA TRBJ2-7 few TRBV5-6 TGTGCCAGCAGCCGCCGGGGTCCTACGTTCTACGAGCAGTACTTC CASSRRGPTFYEQYF
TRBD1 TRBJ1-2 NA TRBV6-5 TGTGCCAGCAGATCAGGACAGGGGGTCTATGGCTACACCTTC CASRSGQGVYGYTF
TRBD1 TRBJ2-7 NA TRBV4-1 TGCGCCAGCAGCCAAGCACTGGGGACAGGGGGGTACGAGCAGTACTTC CASSQALGTGGYEQYF
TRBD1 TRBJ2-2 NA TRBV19 TGTGCCAGTAGTATTGGGGGACAGATGAACACCGGGGAGCTGTTTTTT CASSIGGQMNTGELFF
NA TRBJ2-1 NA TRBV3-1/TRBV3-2 TGTGCCAGCAGCCAGAGCGCCCTGAGGTACAATGAGCAGTTCTTC CASSQSALRYNEQFF
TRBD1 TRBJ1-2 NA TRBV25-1 TGTGCCAGCAGTAAGGGGGCGCGAGGCTACACCTTC CASSKGARGYTF
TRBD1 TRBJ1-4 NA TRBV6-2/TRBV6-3 TGTGCCAGCAGTCCACACAGGGGGCGATATGAAAAACTGTTTTTT CASSPHRGRYEKLFF
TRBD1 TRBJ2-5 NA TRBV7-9 TGTGCCAGCAGCTTAGACCGGGACAGCCAAGAGACCCAGTACTTC CASSLDRDSQETQYF